The next 2 T cell receptor beta chains were all read from a single sample in a study. TCRdb itself ran the RT-PCR reads through MiXCR, one entry per CDR3 protein. The data contain around 700,000 distinct CDR3 sequences, approximately 14% of them singletons. The material sequenced was memory CD4+ T cells from blood. The receptors come from a female donor in good health, serving as a healthy control.

This clonotype was observed many times. The chain joins TRBV6-6 to TRBJ2-7; 8 nucleotides agree with TRBD1. V lost 7 bases, J lost 3 bases, and 8 bases stayed unmatched. The CDR3 extends over 14 amino acids. Germline CDR1 MNHNY, CDR2 SVGAGI (reference sequence). The CDR3 sequence is CASNRQGTVYEQYF. CDR3 sequence (DNA): TGTGCCAGCAATAGACAGGGGACGGTCTACGAGCAGTACTTC.

This clonotype was detected ten times or more. This rearrangement joins TRBV12-3 or TRBV12-4 to TRBJ1-2, with 9 positions matching TRBD1. V was clipped by 6 bases and J by 6 bases; unmatched bases: 5. The CDR3 has 13 residues. CDR3 region: CASSPRTGDGYTF. CDR3 nucleotides: TGTGCCAGCAGCCCAAGGACAGGGGATGGCTACACCTTC.